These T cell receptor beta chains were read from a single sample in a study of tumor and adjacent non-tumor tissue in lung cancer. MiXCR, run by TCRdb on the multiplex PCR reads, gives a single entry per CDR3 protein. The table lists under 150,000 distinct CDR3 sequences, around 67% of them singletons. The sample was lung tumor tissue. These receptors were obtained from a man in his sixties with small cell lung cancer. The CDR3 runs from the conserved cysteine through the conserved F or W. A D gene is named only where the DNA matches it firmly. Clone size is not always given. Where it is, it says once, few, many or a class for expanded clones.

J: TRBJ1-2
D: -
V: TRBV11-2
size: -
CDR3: CTSGLVVSYGYTF
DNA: TGTACCAGCGGCTTAGTGGTATCCTATGGCTATACCTTC

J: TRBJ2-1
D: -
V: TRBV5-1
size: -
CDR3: CASSWGTKQYNEQFF
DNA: TGCGCCAGCAGCTGGGGTACCAAGCAGTACAATGAGCAGTTCTTC

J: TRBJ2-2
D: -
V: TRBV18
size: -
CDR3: CASKPGWSNTGELFF
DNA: TGTGCCAGTAAGCCGGGATGGTCGAACACCGGGGAGCTGTTTTTT

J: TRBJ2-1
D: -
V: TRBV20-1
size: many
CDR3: CSAPGLATGGLYNEQFF
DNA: TGCAGTGCCCCGGGACTAGCGACAGGGGGGCTCTACAATGAGCAGTTCTTC

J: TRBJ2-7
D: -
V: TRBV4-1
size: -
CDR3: CASSLAECSYEQYF
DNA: TGTGCCAGCAGCCTGGCGGAGTGCTCCTACGAGCAATACTTT

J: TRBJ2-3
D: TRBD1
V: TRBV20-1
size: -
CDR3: CIARNTGTGGTDTQYF
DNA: TGCATTGCCAGAAATACCGGGACAGGGGGGACAGATACGCAGTATTTT

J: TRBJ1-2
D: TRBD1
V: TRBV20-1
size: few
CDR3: CSTPRTGGNYGYTF
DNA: TGCAGTACTCCCCGGACAGGGGGCAACTATGGCTACACCTTC

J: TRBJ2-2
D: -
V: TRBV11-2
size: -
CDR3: CVSSLDRAGEMFF
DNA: TGTGTCAGCAGCTTGGATAGAGCTGGGGAAATGTTTTTT

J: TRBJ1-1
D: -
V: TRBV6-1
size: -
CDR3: CASSWTNTEAFF
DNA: TGTGCCAGCAGCTGGACTAACACTGAAGCTTTCTTT

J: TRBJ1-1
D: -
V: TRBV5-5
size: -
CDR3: CAGSRLWNAEAFF
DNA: TGTGCCGGCAGCCGCTTATGGAACGCTGAAGCTTTCTTT

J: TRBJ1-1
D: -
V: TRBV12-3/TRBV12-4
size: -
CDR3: CASSPGRNTEASF
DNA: TGTGCCAGCAGCCCTGGACGGAACACTGAAGCTTCCTTT

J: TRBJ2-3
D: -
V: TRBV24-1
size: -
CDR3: CAASAQRGITDTQYF
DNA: TGTGCCGCCAGTGCCCAGAGAGGGATCACAGATACGCAGTATTTT

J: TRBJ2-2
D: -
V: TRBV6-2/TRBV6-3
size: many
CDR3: CASRRLMNTGELFF
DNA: TGTGCCAGCAGAAGACTAATGAACACCGGGGAGCTGTTTTTT

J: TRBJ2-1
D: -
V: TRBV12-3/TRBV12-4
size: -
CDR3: CASSLGQYNEQFF
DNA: TGTGCCAGCAGTTTAGGGCAGTACAATGAGCAGTTCTTC

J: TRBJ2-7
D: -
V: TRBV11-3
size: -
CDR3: CVSSLDSLDHYEQYF
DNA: TGTGTCAGCAGCTTGGACTCCTTGGATCACTACGAGCAGTACTTC

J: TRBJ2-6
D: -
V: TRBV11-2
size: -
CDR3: CTSSFLSGANVLTF
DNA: TGTACCAGCAGCTTCCTCTCTGGAGCCAACGTCCTGACTTTC

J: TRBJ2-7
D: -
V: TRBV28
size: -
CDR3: CASSLIYEQYF
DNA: TGTGCCAGCAGTTTAATCTACGAGCAGTACTTC

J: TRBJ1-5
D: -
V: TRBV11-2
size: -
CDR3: CASGLSGYQSQHF
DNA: TGTGCCAGCGGCTTATCGGGGTATCAGTCCCAGCATTTT

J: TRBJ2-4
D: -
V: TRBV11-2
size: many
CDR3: CASGQAHILTKNIQYF
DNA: TGTGCCAGCGGCCAGGCTCACATCTTAACCAAAAACATTCAGTACTTC

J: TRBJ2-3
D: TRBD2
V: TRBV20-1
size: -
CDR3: CSATTWTSGRRDTQYF
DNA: TGCAGTGCTACCACCTGGACTAGCGGGAGGAGAGATACGCAGTATTTT

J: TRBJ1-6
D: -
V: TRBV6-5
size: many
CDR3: CASRSSYNSPLHF
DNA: TGTGCCAGCAGGAGCTCCTATAATTCACCCCTCCACTTT

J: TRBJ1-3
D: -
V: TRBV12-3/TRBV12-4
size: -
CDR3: CASSYTGRPIDTIYF
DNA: TGTGCCAGCAGCTATACGGGACGCCCGATAGACACCATATATTTT

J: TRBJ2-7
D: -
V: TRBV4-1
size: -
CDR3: CSSSLAEISYEQYF
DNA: TGCTCCAGCAGCCTGGCGGAGATATCCTACGAGCAGTACTTC

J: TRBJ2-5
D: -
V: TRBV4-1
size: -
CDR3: CASSQDLRETQYF
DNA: TGCGCCAGCAGCCAAGATCTAAGAGAGACCCAGTACTTC

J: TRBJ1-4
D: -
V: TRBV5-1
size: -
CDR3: CASSSGRANGKLFF
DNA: TGCGCCAGCAGCTCCGGGAGAGCTAATGGAAAACTGTTTTTT

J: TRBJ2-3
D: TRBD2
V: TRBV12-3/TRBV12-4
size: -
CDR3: CATSGLAGTSGTDTRYF
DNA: TGTGCCACTTCCGGGCTAGCGGGAACTTCTGGCACAGATACGCGGTATTTT

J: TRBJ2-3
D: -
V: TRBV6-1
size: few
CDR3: CASIEGGYSTDTQYF
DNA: TGTGCTAGTATCGAGGGGGGGTATAGCACAGATACGCAATATTTT

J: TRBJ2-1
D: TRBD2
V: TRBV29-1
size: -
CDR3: CSVVWLAGVNEQFF
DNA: TGCAGCGTTGTTTGGCTAGCGGGAGTGAATGAGCAGTTCTTC

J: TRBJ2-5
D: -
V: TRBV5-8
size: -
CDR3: CAGSFGTQYF
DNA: TGTGCCGGCAGCTTCGGTACCCAGTACTTC

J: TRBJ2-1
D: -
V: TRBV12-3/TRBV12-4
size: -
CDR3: CASSYQADYNERFF
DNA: TGTGCCAGCAGTTACCAGGCCGACTACAATGAGCGGTTCTTC

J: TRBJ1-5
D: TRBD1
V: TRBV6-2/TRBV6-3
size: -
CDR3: CTSNTGATNNQPQHF
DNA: TGTACCAGCAACACAGGGGCCACTAACAATCAGCCCCAGCATTTT

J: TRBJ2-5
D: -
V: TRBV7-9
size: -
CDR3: CGSRLWGSGETQYF
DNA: TGTGGCAGCAGATTGTGGGGGAGCGGAGAGACCCAGTACTTC

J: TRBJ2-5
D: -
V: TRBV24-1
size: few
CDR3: CATSDFIPRGTQYF
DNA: TGTGCCACCAGTGATTTTATTCCGAGGGGGACCCAGTACTTC

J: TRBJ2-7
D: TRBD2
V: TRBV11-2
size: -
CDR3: CASSLGLAGNVQYF
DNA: TGTGCCAGCAGCTTAGGCCTAGCGGGCAACGTACAGTACTTC

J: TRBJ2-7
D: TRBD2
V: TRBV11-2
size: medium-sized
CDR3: CASSAGGGEQYF
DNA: TGTGCCAGCAGCGCCGGGGGGGGCGAGCAGTACTTC

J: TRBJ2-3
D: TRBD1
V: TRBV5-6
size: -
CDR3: CASSHLKGATYTQYF
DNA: TGTGCCAGCAGCCACCTTAAGGGGGCTACATATACGCAGTATTTT

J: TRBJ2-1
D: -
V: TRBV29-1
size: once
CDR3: CSIEDPIGSDEQFF
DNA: TGCAGCATTGAGGACCCTATAGGGTCCGATGAGCAGTTCTTC

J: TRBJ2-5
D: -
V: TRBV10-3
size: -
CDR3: CAISQGKQETQYF
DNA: TGTGCCATCAGCCAGGGGAAGCAAGAGACCCAGTACTTC

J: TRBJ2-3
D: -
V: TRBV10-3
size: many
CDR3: CAISDTDTQYF
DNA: TGTGCCATCAGTGACACAGATACGCAGTATTTT

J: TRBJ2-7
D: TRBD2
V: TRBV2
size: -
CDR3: CASRSRLAGGREQYF
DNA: TGTGCCAGCAGATCAAGACTAGCGGGAGGGCGAGAGCAGTACTTC

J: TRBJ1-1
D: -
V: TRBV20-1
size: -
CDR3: CSAIEVGTEAFF
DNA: TGCAGTGCTATAGAGGTAGGCACTGAAGCTTTCTTT

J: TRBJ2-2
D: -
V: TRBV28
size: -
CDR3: CPSSPGSHVGELFF
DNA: TGTCCTAGCTCCCCGGGGTCCCACGTCGGGGAGCTGTTTTTT

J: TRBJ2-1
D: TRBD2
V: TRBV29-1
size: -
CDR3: CNVEVQWLAGGNEQFF
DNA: TGCAACGTTGAAGTTCAATGGCTAGCGGGAGGCAATGAGCAATTCTTC